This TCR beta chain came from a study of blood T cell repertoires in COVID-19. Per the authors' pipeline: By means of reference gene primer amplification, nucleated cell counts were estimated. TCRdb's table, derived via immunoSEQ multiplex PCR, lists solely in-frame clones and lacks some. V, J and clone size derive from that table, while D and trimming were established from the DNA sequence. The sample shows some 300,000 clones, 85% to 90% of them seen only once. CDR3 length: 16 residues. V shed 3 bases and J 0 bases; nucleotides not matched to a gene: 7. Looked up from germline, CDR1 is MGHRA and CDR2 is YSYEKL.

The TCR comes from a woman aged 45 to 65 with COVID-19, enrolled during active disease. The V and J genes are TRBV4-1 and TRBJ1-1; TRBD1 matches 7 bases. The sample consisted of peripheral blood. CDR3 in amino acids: CASSHSTGQVNTEAFF. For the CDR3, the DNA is TGCGCCAGCAGCCATTCGACAGGGCAGGTGAACACTGAAGCTTTCTTT.